Below, 8 T cell receptor beta chains from the same sample are listed, as sequenced in a study of CD8+CD57+ T cells in acquired aplastic anemia. CD8+CD57+ cell expansion, shown by flow cytometry, had occurred in the patients selected for sequencing. Researchers used genomic DNA as the template to profile TCR beta VDJ and CDR3. A single record per CDR3 protein comes from TCRdb applying MiXCR to the reads. Here the sample spans some 150,000 distinct CDR3 sequences, about 54% being singletons. Sequencing was performed on sorted CD4+, CD8+, or CD8+CD57+ T cells (not recorded which) from PBMCs. Receptor source: a human donor with aplastic anemia.

This clonotype has a single count. The rearrangement joins TRBV5-1 to TRBJ1-6; D gene ambiguous. This CDR3 region has 13 residues. V dropped 5 bases and J dropped 8 bases, with 11 bases sitting between them. CDR1 is SGHRS and CDR2 is YFSETQ in the germline V gene. The CDR3 here is CASRPVVDSPLHF. DNA of the CDR3: TGCGCCAGCAGACCTGTGGTCGATTCACCCCTCCACTTT.

This clonotype was seen repeatedly, ten times or more. The rearrangement joins TRBV10-3 to TRBJ1-1; possible D gene TRBD1, 6 bases. The CDR3 is 15 amino acids. Per germline, CDR1 ENHRY and CDR2 SYGVKD. V was trimmed by 3 bases and J by 2 bases, leaving 13 bases between them. CDR3 bases: TGTGCCATCAGTGACCCCCGACAGGCAAACACTGAAGCTTTCTTT. It translates to CAISDPRQANTEAFF.

This rearrangement joins TRBV19 to TRBJ2-3; the D call may be TRBD1 or TRBD2 (5 bases each). V was cut by 4 bases and J by 2 bases, with 10 bases left in between. The germline V gene encodes CDR1 LNHDA and CDR2 SQIVND (reference sequence). The CDR3 contains 14 residues. CDR3 loop: CASSTGPNTDTQYF. CDR3 nucleotide sequence: TGTGCCAGTAGTACGGGACCCAACACAGATACGCAGTATTTT.

Ten or more counts support this clonotype. This chain uses TRBV7-8 with TRBJ2-3; unclear D gene. Germline V CDR1 and CDR2: SGHVS, FQNEAQ. V gave up 1 base and J gave up 4 bases, with 6 bases separating them. The CDR3 is 13 amino acids. The DNA for the CDR3 is TGTGCCAGCAGCTTAGAGTCTCCAGATACGCAGTATTTT. Translated: CASSLESPDTQYF.

The V and J genes are TRBV29-1 and TRBJ2-5, with D uncertain. Germline-derived CDR1 and CDR2 are SQVTM and ANQGSEA. CDR3 size: 13 residues. Trimming stripped 4 bases from V and 4 bases from J, with 13 bases between. The CDR3 sequence is CSVVILPTETQYF. The CDR3 region has the DNA TGCAGCGTTGTCATACTGCCCACAGAGACCCAGTACTTC. Filled out from reference TRBV29-1 and TRBJ2-5, the complete variable domain reads SAVISQKPSRDICQRGTSLTIQCQVDSQVTMMFWYRQQPGQSLTLIATANQGSEATYESGFVIDKFPISRPNLTFSTLTVSNMSPEDSSIYLCSVVILPTETQYFGPGTRLLVL.

This clonotype was observed a few times. The chain uses TRBV2 and TRBJ2-7, with unresolved D. The CDR3 is 11 residues long. The germline V gene has CDR1 SNHLY and CDR2 FYNNEI. With 5 bases removed from V and 6 bases from J, the gap between germline ends came to 8 bases. Written as DNA, the CDR3 is TGTGCCAGCAGTCCTCTACGCGAGCAGTACTTC. Translation: CASSPLREQYF.

Notes on this clonotype: A junction end diverges from the germline sequence, so it may reflect a read error. The gene calls are TRBV6-4 and TRBJ2-3; 9 bases map to TRBD2. The CDR3 is 16 residues long. Germline CDR1 is MRHNA and CDR2 is SNTAGT. The CDR3 bases are TGCGCCAGCAGTGACTCGGACGGCGGGGGGGCCAATGAGCAGTATTTT. Translation: CASSDSDGGGANEQYF.

The chain joins TRBV2 to TRBJ2-7; a weak D match, TRBD1 (6 bases). CDR3 length equals 14 residues. The germline V gene has CDR1 SNHLY and CDR2 FYNNEI. Deletions cut 8 bases from V and 2 bases from J, with 16 bases between. Here the CDR3 reads CASGPGTPAYEQYF. The CDR3 DNA is TGTGCCAGCGGCCCCGGGACACCAGCCTACGAGCAGTACTTC.